This is a list of T cell receptor beta chains from one sample in a study of T cells in Graves' hyperthyroidism and ophthalmopathy. TCRdb reprocessed the multiplex PCR reads via MiXCR and lists one record per CDR3 protein. This repertoire shows hundreds of thousands of distinct CDR3 sequences, just under 45% found once; its top ten account for about 7%. The sample taken for sequencing was peripheral blood or thyroid tissue (not recorded which). Source of these receptors: an adult man with Graves' disease, either hyperthyroidism or ophthalmopathy (not recorded which). CDR3s include the opening cysteine and the closing phenylalanine or tryptophan. A D gene is named only where the DNA matches it firmly. Part of the rows lack a size; the others show once, few, many or a class for expanded clones.

NA,TRBJ2-5,NA,TRBV5-4,CASSLRDTQETQYF,TGTGCCAGCAGCCTTCGGGACACCCAAGAGACCCAGTACTTC
TRBD1,TRBJ1-2,NA,TRBV24-1,CATSDLIGQGLNYGYTF,TGTGCCACCAGTGATCTAATCGGACAGGGATTAAACTATGGCTACACCTTC
NA,TRBJ1-3,NA,TRBV20-1,CSARIPGAGNTIYF,TGCAGTGCTAGAATCCCAGGGGCTGGAAACACCATATATTTT
TRBD1,TRBJ1-1,many,TRBV10-3,CAIGEGQVGTEAFF,TGTGCCATCGGGGAGGGACAGGTCGGCACTGAAGCTTTCTTT
NA,TRBJ1-4,few,TRBV7-2,CASSAARGQNEKLFF,TGTGCCAGCAGCGCGGCCCGGGGTCAAAATGAAAAACTGTTTTTT
NA,TRBJ2-2,few,TRBV7-9,CASSPLTVPNTGELFF,TGTGCCAGCAGCCCCTTGACAGTCCCGAACACCGGGGAGCTGTTTTTT
NA,TRBJ2-5,many,TRBV9,CASSVGAVGGETQYF,TGTGCCAGCAGCGTAGGTGCTGTTGGCGGGGAGACCCAGTACTTC
NA,TRBJ2-7,NA,TRBV6-5,CASSSPDQEYEQYF,TGTGCCAGCAGTTCCCCTGACCAGGAGTACGAGCAGTACTTC
TRBD1,TRBJ2-2,NA,TRBV24-1,CATSDPSDRGGTGELFF,TGTGCCACCAGTGATCCATCTGACAGGGGGGGTACCGGGGAGCTGTTTTTT
NA,TRBJ1-1,few,TRBV18,CASSRKGGTEAFF,TGTGCCAGCTCACGGAAAGGGGGCACTGAAGCTTTCTTT
NA,TRBJ1-4,NA,TRBV25-1,CASSARDGTSTNEKLFF,TGTGCCAGCAGTGCTAGAGATGGGACCTCAACTAATGAAAAACTGTTTTTT
NA,TRBJ2-7,few,TRBV29-1,CSVGGQTGSNHEQYF,TGCAGCGTTGGGGGTCAGACAGGTTCAAACCACGAGCAGTACTTC
NA,TRBJ1-6,many,TRBV14,CASSQGTANSPLHF,TGTGCCAGCAGCCAAGGGACAGCAAATTCACCCCTCCACTTT
NA,TRBJ1-5,many,TRBV15,CATSRDHDQPQHF,TGTGCCACCAGCAGAGATCACGATCAGCCCCAGCATTTT
NA,TRBJ2-5,few,TRBV6-1,CASSDQGIQETQYF,TGTGCCAGCAGTGATCAGGGGATCCAAGAGACCCAGTACTTC
TRBD1,TRBJ2-2,NA,TRBV7-3,CASTDRENTGELFF,TGCGCCAGCACGGACAGGGAAAACACCGGGGAGCTGTTTTTT
TRBD1,TRBJ1-6,many,TRBV7-9,CASSLEQGNSPLHF,TGTGCCAGCAGCTTAGAACAGGGGAATTCACCCCTCCACTTT
NA,TRBJ1-1,many,TRBV29-1,CSVALTMNTEAFF,TGCAGCGTTGCGTTAACTATGAACACTGAAGCTTTCTTT
TRBD1,TRBJ1-5,NA,TRBV7-8,CASKPNPRGVHQPQHF,TGTGCCAGCAAACCCAATCCCAGGGGGGTTCATCAGCCCCAGCATTTT
NA,TRBJ2-2,many,TRBV7-9,CASSSRSGQFGELFF,TGTGCCAGCAGCTCAAGATCGGGTCAGTTCGGGGAGCTGTTTTTT
NA,TRBJ1-2,NA,TRBV5-1,CASSLSVVRSNNGYTF,TGTGCCAGCAGCTTGTCGGTAGTGCGGTCGAATAATGGCTACACCTTC
TRBD1,TRBJ1-2,many,TRBV10-2,CASFDRVYGYTF,TGCGCCAGCTTTGACAGGGTCTATGGCTACACCTTC
NA,TRBJ1-1,NA,TRBV15,CATSRKRGTEAFF,TGTGCCACCAGTAGGAAGAGGGGCACTGAAGCTTTCTTT
NA,TRBJ1-2,NA,TRBV2,CASRDLSHGYTF,TGTGCCAGCAGGGACCTCTCCCATGGCTACACCTTC
TRBD1,TRBJ1-6,NA,TRBV10-3,CAISGIDRVNSPLHF,TGTGCCATCAGTGGGATAGACAGGGTAAATTCACCCCTCCACTTT
NA,TRBJ1-4,NA,TRBV29-1,CSVQAGGQFEEKLFF,TGCAGCGTTCAAGCGGGAGGACAATTCGAGGAAAAACTGTTTTTT
TRBD1,TRBJ1-4,NA,TRBV7-9,CASSLKRQGNEKLFF,TGTGCCAGCAGCTTAAAAAGACAGGGGAATGAAAAACTGTTTTTT
TRBD1,TRBJ1-5,NA,TRBV11-1,CASRIQGTGNQPQHF,TGTGCCAGCAGGATACAGGGGACGGGCAATCAGCCCCAGCATTTT
NA,TRBJ1-2,NA,TRBV5-1,CASSLAADALNYGYTF,TGCGCCAGCAGCTTGGCCGCGGACGCTCTTAACTATGGCTACACCTTC
NA,TRBJ2-2,few,TRBV24-1,CATSGSTGAPSGELFF,TGTGCCACCAGTGGTTCGACCGGGGCCCCCTCCGGGGAGCTGTTTTTT
NA,TRBJ1-5,many,TRBV19,CASSEQGQPQHF,TGTGCCAGTAGTGAACAGGGTCAGCCCCAGCATTTT
TRBD1,TRBJ1-2,NA,TRBV19,CASSSRGDRENYGYTF,TGTGCCAGTAGTAGCCGCGGGGACAGGGAGAACTATGGCTACACCTTC
NA,TRBJ1-1,NA,TRBV25-1,CASKGTPWNTEAFF,TGTGCCAGCAAGGGAACACCCTGGAACACTGAAGCTTTCTTT
NA,TRBJ2-7,NA,TRBV9,CASSVSLGGRDEQYF,TGTGCCAGCAGCGTCTCCCTAGGGGGTAGGGACGAGCAGTACTTC
TRBD1,TRBJ1-1,NA,TRBV29-1,CSAEGALNTEAFF,TGCAGCGCTGAGGGGGCACTGAACACTGAAGCTTTCTTT
NA,TRBJ1-1,many,TRBV12-3/TRBV12-4,CASSHEMGTEAFF,TGTGCCAGCAGCCACGAGATGGGCACTGAAGCTTTCTTT
NA,TRBJ2-7,NA,TRBV7-9,CASSLVGYRDTSYEQYF,TGTGCCAGCAGCTTAGTTGGGTATCGGGACACCTCCTACGAGCAGTACTTC
NA,TRBJ1-5,many,TRBV5-6,CASSLTGRSNQPQHF,TGTGCCAGCAGCTTGACAGGGCGAAGCAATCAGCCCCAGCATTTT
TRBD1,TRBJ1-2,NA,TRBV7-2,CASSPTGGASIGYTF,TGTGCCAGCAGCCCCACAGGGGGCGCGTCGATCGGCTACACCTTC
NA,TRBJ1-5,NA,TRBV6-5,CATRFGVDQPQHF,TGTGCCACCCGTTTCGGGGTGGATCAGCCCCAGCATTTT
NA,TRBJ1-1,NA,TRBV7-8,CASSPGGAYNTEAFF,TGTGCCAGCAGCCCCGGGGGGGCTTATAACACTGAAGCTTTCTTT
NA,TRBJ1-4,NA,TRBV12-3/TRBV12-4,CASGAFNEKLFF,TGTGCCAGCGGGGCCTTTAATGAAAAACTGTTTTTT
NA,TRBJ1-2,NA,TRBV2,CASSGITDQSSPYGYTF,TGTGCCAGCAGTGGAATTACAGATCAGTCGAGCCCCTATGGCTACACCTTC
NA,TRBJ2-2,few,TRBV7-2,CASSLLGGGSGELFF,TGTGCCAGCAGCCTACTGGGGGGGGGCTCCGGGGAGCTGTTTTTT
NA,TRBJ1-1,few,TRBV2,CASSGFHRKNSEAFF,TGTGCCAGCAGTGGATTTCACAGGAAAAATTCTGAAGCTTTCTTT
NA,TRBJ1-6,NA,TRBV20-1,CSARDPDRISPLHF,TGCAGTGCTAGAGATCCGGACAGAATTTCACCCCTCCACTTT
TRBD2,TRBJ2-7,few,TRBV5-4,CASSALAETYEQYF,TGTGCCAGCAGTGCTCTAGCGGAGACCTACGAGCAGTACTTC
NA,TRBJ2-7,many,TRBV7-9,CASSLPPATEQYF,TGTGCCAGCAGCTTGCCCCCTGCGACCGAGCAGTACTTC
NA,TRBJ2-7,NA,TRBV10-3,CAISGTGIGEQYF,TGTGCCATCAGTGGCACGGGGATAGGGGAGCAGTACTTC
NA,TRBJ1-4,NA,TRBV5-5,CASSFLGFNEKLFF,TGTGCCAGCAGCTTCCTGGGTTTTAATGAAAAACTGTTTTTT
NA,TRBJ1-6,many,TRBV20-1,CSAIPSSPLHF,TGCAGTGCCATCCCCAGCTCACCCCTCCACTTT
NA,TRBJ1-4,NA,TRBV29-1,CSVERWDEKLFF,TGCAGCGTTGAGAGGTGGGACGAAAAACTGTTTTTT
TRBD1,TRBJ2-5,NA,TRBV2,CASRETGSTQYF,TGTGCCAGCAGGGAGACAGGGAGTACCCAGTACTTC